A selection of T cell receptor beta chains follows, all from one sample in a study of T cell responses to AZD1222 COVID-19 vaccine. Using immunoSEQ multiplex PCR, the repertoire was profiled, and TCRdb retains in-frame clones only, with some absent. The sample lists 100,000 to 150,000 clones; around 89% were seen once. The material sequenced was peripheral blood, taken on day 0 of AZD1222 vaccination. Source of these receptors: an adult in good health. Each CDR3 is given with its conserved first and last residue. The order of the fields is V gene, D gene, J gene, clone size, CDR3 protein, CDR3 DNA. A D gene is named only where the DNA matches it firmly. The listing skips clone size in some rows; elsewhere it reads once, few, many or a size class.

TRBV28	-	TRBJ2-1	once	CASSFPGSNEQFF	TGTGCCAGCAGTTTCCCAGGGAGCAATGAGCAGTTCTTC
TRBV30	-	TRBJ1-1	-	CAWTHRVGTEAFF	TGTGCCTGGACCCACAGGGTCGGCACTGAAGCTTTCTTT
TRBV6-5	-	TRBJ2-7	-	CASNREEFYEQYF	TGTGCCAGCAACAGGGAGGAATTCTACGAGCAGTACTTC
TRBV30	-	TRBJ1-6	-	CAWRKTNSPLHF	TGTGCCTGGAGAAAAACTAATTCACCCCTCCACTTT
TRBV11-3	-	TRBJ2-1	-	CASSRTEHEQFF	TGTGCCAGCAGCCGGACTGAGCATGAGCAGTTCTTC
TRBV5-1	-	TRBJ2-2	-	CASSPEGSGELFF	TGCGCCAGCAGCCCGGAGGGATCCGGGGAGCTGTTTTTT
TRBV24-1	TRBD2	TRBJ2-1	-	CATSDGLAGPIKGEQFF	TGTGCCACCAGTGACGGGCTAGCGGGCCCCATCAAAGGAGAGCAGTTCTTC
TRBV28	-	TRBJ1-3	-	CASSLGRISGNTIYF	TGTGCCAGCAGTTTAGGACGGATCTCTGGAAACACCATATATTTT
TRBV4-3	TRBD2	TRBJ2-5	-	CASSTSGGVGETQYF	TGCGCCAGCAGCACTAGCGGGGGGGTTGGGGAGACCCAGTACTTC
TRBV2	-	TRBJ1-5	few	CASGGGRTLRQPQHF	TGTGCCAGCGGCGGGGGCAGGACTCTGCGGCAGCCCCAGCATTTT
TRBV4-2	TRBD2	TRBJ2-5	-	CASSLATSGGQETQYF	TGTGCCAGCAGCCTAGCGACTAGCGGGGGACAAGAGACCCAGTACTTC
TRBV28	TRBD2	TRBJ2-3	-	CASSTGGVASTDTQYF	TGTGCCAGCAGTACGGGGGGGGTGGCTAGCACAGATACGCAGTATTTT
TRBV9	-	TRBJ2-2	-	CASSVYHPGELFF	TGTGCCAGCAGCGTTTACCATCCCGGGGAGCTGTTTTTT
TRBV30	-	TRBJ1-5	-	CAWSVGWGRNNQPQHF	TGTGCCTGGAGTGTAGGGTGGGGTCGGAATAATCAGCCCCAGCATTTT
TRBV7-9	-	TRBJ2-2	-	CASSFNTNTGELFF	TGTGCCAGCAGCTTTAATACGAACACCGGGGAGCTGTTTTTT
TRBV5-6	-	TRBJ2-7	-	CASSLVKGPRVAEQYF	TGTGCCAGCAGCCTCGTGAAGGGGCCCCGAGTCGCCGAGCAGTACTTC
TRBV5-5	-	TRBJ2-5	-	CASSLTALRQETQYF	TGTGCCAGCAGCTTGACGGCCCTCAGACAAGAGACCCAGTACTTC
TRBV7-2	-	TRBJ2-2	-	CASSLLGTGELFF	TGTGCCAGCAGCTTACTGGGGACCGGGGAGCTGTTTTTT
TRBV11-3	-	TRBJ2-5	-	CASSLEGFGTQYF	TGTGCCAGCAGCTTAGAGGGTTTTGGGACCCAGTACTTC
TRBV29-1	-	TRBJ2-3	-	CSVEEGAGTDTQYF	TGCAGCGTTGAAGAGGGGGCGGGCACAGATACGCAGTATTTT
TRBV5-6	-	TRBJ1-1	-	CASSLPRTEAFF	TGTGCCAGCAGCCTCCCACGAACTGAAGCTTTCTTT
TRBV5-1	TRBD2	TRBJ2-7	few	CASSFGGSGSYEQYF	TGCGCCAGCAGCTTCGGCGGGAGCGGGTCCTACGAGCAGTACTTC
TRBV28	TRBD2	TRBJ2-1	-	CASSFASGSADEQFF	TGTGCCAGCAGTTTCGCTAGCGGGAGTGCGGATGAGCAGTTCTTC
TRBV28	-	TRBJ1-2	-	CASSLRDTGYTF	TGTGCCAGCAGTTTAAGGGACACTGGCTACACCTTC
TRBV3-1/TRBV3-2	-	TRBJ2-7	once	CASSRLDDPYEQYF	TGTGCCAGCAGCCGGCTCGACGACCCCTACGAGCAGTACTTC
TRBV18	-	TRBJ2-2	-	CASSPKAVPGGTGELFF	TGTGCCAGCTCACCAAAAGCGGTACCCGGGGGCACCGGGGAGCTGTTTTTT
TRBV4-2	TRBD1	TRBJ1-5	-	CASSRSQGGGGDGQPQHF	TGTGCCAGCAGCCGCTCACAGGGGGGCGGTGGTGACGGTCAGCCCCAGCATTTT
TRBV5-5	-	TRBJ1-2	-	CASSLVRGYTF	TGTGCCAGCAGCTTGGTCCGCGGCTACACCTTC
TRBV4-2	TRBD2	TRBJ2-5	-	CASSQQAGGLPLETQYF	TGTGCCAGCAGCCAGCAGGCGGGAGGGCTGCCTCTGGAGACCCAGTACTTC
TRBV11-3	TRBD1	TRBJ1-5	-	CASSLVTPDRGWNQPQHF	TGTGCCAGCAGCTTAGTTACCCCCGACAGGGGGTGGAATCAGCCCCAGCATTTT